This T cell receptor beta chain was observed in a study of cytomegalovirus exposure and HLA in healthy donors. The wider study: Researchers found that approximately 80% of 398 genotyped donors fell within the Caucasian-associated ancestry cluster. Study-wide results and caveats: The analysis excluded some indistinguishable V segments, including TRBV6-2 and TRBV6-3.

V dropped 5 bases and J dropped 5 bases, with 12 bases sitting between them. This CDR3 has 13 residues. Per germline, CDR1 MDHEN and CDR2 SYDVKM. Regarding this clone: Its antigen is undetermined.

Primers included in the PCR were 60 Vbeta and 13 Jbeta primers. Generated by immunoSEQ multiplex PCR, the TCRdb table keeps only in-frame clones and is missing some. The profile shows around 200,000 clones, around 74% of them singletons. The sample taken for sequencing was PBMCs. This chain links TRBV28 with TRBJ1-2; unclear D gene. The source of this sequence is a male donor in good health and CMV-seronegative. The CDR3 reads CASSTPPVYGYTF. DNA for the CDR3: TGTGCCAGCAGTACGCCGCCGGTTTATGGCTACACCTTC.